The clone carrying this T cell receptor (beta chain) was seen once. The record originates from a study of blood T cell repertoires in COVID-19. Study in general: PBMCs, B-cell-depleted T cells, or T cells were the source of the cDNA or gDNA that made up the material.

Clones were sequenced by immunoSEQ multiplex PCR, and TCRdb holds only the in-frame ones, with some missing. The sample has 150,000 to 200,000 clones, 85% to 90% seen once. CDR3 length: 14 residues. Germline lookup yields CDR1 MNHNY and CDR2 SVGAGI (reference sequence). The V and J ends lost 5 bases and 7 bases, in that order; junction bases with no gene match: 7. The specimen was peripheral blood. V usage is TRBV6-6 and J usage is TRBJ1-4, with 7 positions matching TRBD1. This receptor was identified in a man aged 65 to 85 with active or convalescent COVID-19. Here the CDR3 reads CASSGQAVGEKLFF. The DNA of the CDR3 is TGTGCCAGCAGTGGACAGGCTGTAGGTGAAAAACTGTTTTTT.